This is a list of T cell receptor beta chains from one sample in a study of blood T cell repertoires in COVID-19. Profiling relied on immunoSEQ multiplex PCR, and the TCRdb table lists in-frame clones only, not all of them. Found here are tens of thousands of clones, about 80% of them singletons; the top ten hold 16%. Source material: peripheral blood. Receptors originate from a human donor in a cohort sampled during active COVID-19. Both conserved end residues are part of each CDR3. A D gene is named only where the DNA matches it firmly. The listing skips clone size in some rows; elsewhere it reads once, few, many or a size class.

D gene: TRBD2
clone size: -
J gene: TRBJ2-1
V gene: TRBV5-6
CDR3 protein: CASSPRGPSGRSGEQFF
CDR3 DNA: TGTGCCAGCAGCCCCCGGGGGCCTAGCGGGAGGTCGGGTGAGCAGTTCTTC

D gene: -
clone size: -
J gene: TRBJ2-2
V gene: TRBV5-1
CDR3 protein: CASRYQGNTGELFF
CDR3 DNA: TGCGCCAGCAGGTATCAGGGGAACACCGGGGAGCTGTTTTTT

D gene: -
clone size: few
J gene: TRBJ2-7
V gene: TRBV5-1
CDR3 protein: CASRFYGSNEQYF
CDR3 DNA: TGCGCCAGCAGGTTTTATGGGAGTAACGAGCAGTACTTC

D gene: TRBD2
clone size: -
J gene: TRBJ2-1
V gene: TRBV3-1/TRBV3-2
CDR3 protein: CASSQEVAGLRTNEQFF
CDR3 DNA: TGTGCCAGCAGCCAAGAAGTAGCGGGACTACGTACCAATGAGCAGTTCTTC

D gene: -
clone size: -
J gene: TRBJ2-6
V gene: TRBV6-5
CDR3 protein: CASRYSGANVLTF
CDR3 DNA: TGTGCCAGCAGGTACTCTGGGGCCAACGTCCTGACTTTC

D gene: TRBD2
clone size: -
J gene: TRBJ2-2
V gene: TRBV4-2
CDR3 protein: CASSPAGGTGELFF
CDR3 DNA: TGTGCCAGCAGCCCGGCGGGAGGCACCGGGGAGCTGTTTTTT

D gene: -
clone size: -
J gene: TRBJ2-1
V gene: TRBV18
CDR3 protein: CASSPPAGGLNNEQFF
CDR3 DNA: TGTGCCAGCTCACCACCGGCCGGGGGATTAAACAATGAGCAGTTCTTC

D gene: -
clone size: -
J gene: TRBJ2-2
V gene: TRBV27
CDR3 protein: CASSLSGFRVGTGELFF
CDR3 DNA: TGTGCCAGCAGTTTATCGGGGTTCAGGGTTGGCACCGGGGAGCTGTTTTTT

D gene: -
clone size: -
J gene: TRBJ1-1
V gene: TRBV9
CDR3 protein: CASSVGVVGPNEAFF
CDR3 DNA: TGTGCCAGCAGCGTAGGGGTGGTGGGGCCGAATGAAGCTTTCTTT

D gene: TRBD1
clone size: -
J gene: TRBJ1-2
V gene: TRBV7-3
CDR3 protein: CASSLNGQANYGYTF
CDR3 DNA: TGTGCCAGCAGCTTAAATGGACAGGCAAACTATGGCTACACCTTC

D gene: TRBD1
clone size: -
J gene: TRBJ1-6
V gene: TRBV5-6
CDR3 protein: CASSMRDSYSPLHF
CDR3 DNA: TGTGCCAGCAGTATGAGGGACAGCTACTCACCCCTCCACTTT

D gene: TRBD1
clone size: -
J gene: TRBJ2-3
V gene: TRBV5-1
CDR3 protein: CASSLVITGTGPPDTQYF
CDR3 DNA: TGCGCCAGCAGCTTGGTAATAACCGGGACAGGGCCCCCAGATACGCAGTATTTT

D gene: TRBD1
clone size: -
J gene: TRBJ2-5
V gene: TRBV9
CDR3 protein: CASSGTGGAKTQYF
CDR3 DNA: TGTGCCAGCTCCGGGACAGGGGGCGCAAAGACCCAGTACTTC

D gene: TRBD1
clone size: -
J gene: TRBJ1-5
V gene: TRBV30
CDR3 protein: CAWSGQGEQPQHF
CDR3 DNA: TGTGCCTGGAGCGGACAGGGGGAACAGCCCCAGCATTTT

D gene: TRBD1
clone size: -
J gene: TRBJ2-7
V gene: TRBV29-1
CDR3 protein: CSVGTGSYEQYF
CDR3 DNA: TGCAGCGTAGGGACAGGGTCTTACGAGCAGTACTTC

D gene: TRBD2
clone size: -
J gene: TRBJ2-7
V gene: TRBV2
CDR3 protein: CASSLGTSRYEQYF
CDR3 DNA: TGTGCCAGCAGCCTAGGGACTAGTAGGTACGAGCAGTACTTC

D gene: -
clone size: -
J gene: TRBJ2-2
V gene: TRBV7-3
CDR3 protein: CASSPTTGRAGELFF
CDR3 DNA: TGTGCCAGCAGCCCCACGACGGGAAGAGCCGGGGAGCTGTTTTTT

D gene: -
clone size: -
J gene: TRBJ2-5
V gene: TRBV7-2
CDR3 protein: CASSPRAGWETQYF
CDR3 DNA: TGTGCCAGCAGCCCGCGGGCGGGATGGGAGACCCAGTACTTC

D gene: -
clone size: -
J gene: TRBJ1-2
V gene: TRBV7-9
CDR3 protein: CASSLVQGSSGYTF
CDR3 DNA: TGTGCCAGCAGCCTCGTACAGGGTTCTTCCGGCTACACCTTC

D gene: TRBD2
clone size: -
J gene: TRBJ2-7
V gene: TRBV10-3
CDR3 protein: CAISPREDEQYF
CDR3 DNA: TGTGCCATCAGTCCCCGGGAGGACGAGCAGTACTTC

D gene: TRBD2
clone size: -
J gene: TRBJ2-3
V gene: TRBV10-1
CDR3 protein: CASSDSSGTSTDTQYF
CDR3 DNA: TGCGCCAGCAGTGATTCTAGCGGGACGAGCACAGATACGCAGTATTTT

D gene: -
clone size: -
J gene: TRBJ2-1
V gene: TRBV3-1/TRBV3-2
CDR3 protein: CASSQTASGFYNEQFF
CDR3 DNA: TGTGCCAGCAGCCAAACGGCAAGCGGGTTCTACAATGAGCAGTTCTTC

D gene: -
clone size: few
J gene: TRBJ2-1
V gene: TRBV11-2
CDR3 protein: CASSSTVSNEQFF
CDR3 DNA: TGTGCCAGCAGTTCGACAGTTTCCAATGAGCAGTTCTTC

D gene: -
clone size: -
J gene: TRBJ1-3
V gene: TRBV7-3
CDR3 protein: CASSSDSGNTIYF
CDR3 DNA: TGTGCCAGCAGCTCGGACAGTGGAAACACCATATATTTT

D gene: -
clone size: once
J gene: TRBJ2-1
V gene: TRBV7-6
CDR3 protein: CASSLAWANEQFF
CDR3 DNA: TGTGCCAGCAGCTTAGCGTGGGCGAATGAGCAGTTCTTC

D gene: -
clone size: -
J gene: TRBJ1-6
V gene: TRBV28
CDR3 protein: CASSLGGAANSPLHF
CDR3 DNA: TGTGCCAGCAGTCTGGGGGGGGCGGCTAATTCACCCCTCCACTTT

D gene: -
clone size: -
J gene: TRBJ1-6
V gene: TRBV5-1
CDR3 protein: CASSLGQYNSPLHF
CDR3 DNA: TGCGCCAGCAGCTTGGGGCAGTATAATTCACCCCTCCACTTT

D gene: TRBD2
clone size: -
J gene: TRBJ2-5
V gene: TRBV5-4
CDR3 protein: CASSLHGGETQYF
CDR3 DNA: TGTGCCAGCAGCTTGCACGGGGGGGAGACCCAGTACTTC

D gene: -
clone size: many
J gene: TRBJ1-2
V gene: TRBV5-4
CDR3 protein: CASSLGAGNVGGYTF
CDR3 DNA: TGTGCCAGCAGCTTGGGAGCAGGGAATGTGGGAGGCTACACCTTC

D gene: TRBD1
clone size: -
J gene: TRBJ2-1
V gene: TRBV24-1
CDR3 protein: CATSGGDRAYNEQFF
CDR3 DNA: TGTGCCACCAGTGGGGGGGACAGGGCCTACAATGAGCAGTTCTTC

D gene: TRBD1
clone size: once
J gene: TRBJ1-4
V gene: TRBV28
CDR3 protein: CASSPGTGRAKLFF
CDR3 DNA: TGTGCCAGCAGCCCCGGGACAGGGCGGGCGAAACTGTTTTTT

D gene: -
clone size: -
J gene: TRBJ1-2
V gene: TRBV28
CDR3 protein: CASSRSRGSGYTF
CDR3 DNA: TGTGCCAGCAGCCGATCCAGGGGAAGCGGCTACACCTTC

D gene: -
clone size: -
J gene: TRBJ1-5
V gene: TRBV28
CDR3 protein: CASTLGSFLNQPQHF
CDR3 DNA: TGTGCCAGCACCCTCGGGTCCTTCCTTAATCAGCCCCAGCATTTT

D gene: TRBD2
clone size: -
J gene: TRBJ2-7
V gene: TRBV5-6
CDR3 protein: CASARLAGGSYEQYF
CDR3 DNA: TGTGCCAGCGCCCGCCTAGCGGGAGGCTCCTACGAGCAGTACTTC

D gene: -
clone size: -
J gene: TRBJ2-1
V gene: TRBV25-1
CDR3 protein: CASRGPVRTMGSNEQFF
CDR3 DNA: TGTGCCAGCAGGGGCCCGGTTCGGACAATGGGCTCCAATGAGCAGTTCTTC

D gene: -
clone size: -
J gene: TRBJ1-4
V gene: TRBV5-1
CDR3 protein: CASSLAGEQSEKLFF
CDR3 DNA: TGCGCCAGCAGCTTGGCGGGGGAACAAAGTGAAAAACTGTTTTTT

D gene: -
clone size: once
J gene: TRBJ2-2
V gene: TRBV4-1
CDR3 protein: CASSQDRGKATGELFF
CDR3 DNA: TGCGCCAGCAGCCAAGATCGGGGGAAGGCCACCGGGGAGCTGTTTTTT